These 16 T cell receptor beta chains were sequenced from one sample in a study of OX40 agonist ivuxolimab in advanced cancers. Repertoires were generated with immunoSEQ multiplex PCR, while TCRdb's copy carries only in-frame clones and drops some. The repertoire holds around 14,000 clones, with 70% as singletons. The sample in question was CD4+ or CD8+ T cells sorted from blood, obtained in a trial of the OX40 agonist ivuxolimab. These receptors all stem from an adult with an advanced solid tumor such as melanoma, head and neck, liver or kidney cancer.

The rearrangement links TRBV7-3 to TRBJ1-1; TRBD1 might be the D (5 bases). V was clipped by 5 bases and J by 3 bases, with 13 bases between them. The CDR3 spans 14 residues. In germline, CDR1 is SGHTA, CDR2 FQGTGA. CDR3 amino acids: CASSPTGGDTEAFF. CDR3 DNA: TGTGCCAGCAGCCCTACCGGGGGGGACACTGAAGCTTTCTTT. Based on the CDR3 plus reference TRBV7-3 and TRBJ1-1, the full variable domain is GAGVSQTPSNKVTEKGKYVELRCDPISGHTALYWYRQSLGQGPEFLIYFQGTGAADDSGLPNDRFFAVRPEGSVSTLKIQRTERGDSAVYLCASSPTGGDTEAFFGQGTRLTVV.

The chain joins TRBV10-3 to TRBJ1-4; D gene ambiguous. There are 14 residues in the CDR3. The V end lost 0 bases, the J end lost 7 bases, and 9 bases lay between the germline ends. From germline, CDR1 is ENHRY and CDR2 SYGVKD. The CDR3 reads CAISESDGPEKLFF. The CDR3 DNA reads TGTGCCATCAGTGAGTCGGACGGACCTGAAAAACTGTTTTTT.

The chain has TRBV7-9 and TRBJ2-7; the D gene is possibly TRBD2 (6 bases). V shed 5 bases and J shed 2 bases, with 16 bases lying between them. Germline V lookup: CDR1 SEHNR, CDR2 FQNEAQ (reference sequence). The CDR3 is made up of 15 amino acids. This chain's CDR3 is CASSQQGRHPYEQYF. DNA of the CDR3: TGTGCCAGCAGCCAACAAGGGAGGCATCCCTACGAGCAGTACTTC.

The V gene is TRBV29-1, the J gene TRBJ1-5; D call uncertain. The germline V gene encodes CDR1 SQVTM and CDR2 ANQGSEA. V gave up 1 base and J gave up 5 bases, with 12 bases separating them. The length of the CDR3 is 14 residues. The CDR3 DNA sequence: TGCAGCGTTGAAGGAGGGAGGGTATATCAGCCCCAGCATTTT. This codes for CSVEGGRVYQPQHF.

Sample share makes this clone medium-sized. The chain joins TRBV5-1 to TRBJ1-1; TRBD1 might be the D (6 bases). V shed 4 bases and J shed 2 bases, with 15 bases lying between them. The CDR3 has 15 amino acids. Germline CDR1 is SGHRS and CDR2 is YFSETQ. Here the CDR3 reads CASSGTTGTNTEAFF. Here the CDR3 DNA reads TGCGCCAGCAGCGGAACCACCGGGACAAACACTGAAGCTTTCTTT.

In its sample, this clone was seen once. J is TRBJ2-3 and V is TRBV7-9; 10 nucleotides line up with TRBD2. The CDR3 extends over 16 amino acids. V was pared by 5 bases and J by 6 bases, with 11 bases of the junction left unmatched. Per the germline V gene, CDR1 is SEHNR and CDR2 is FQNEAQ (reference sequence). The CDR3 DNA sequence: TGTGCCAGCAGCCCCCCCCCTAGCGGGGGAGGGGATACGCAGTATTTT. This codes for CASSPPPSGGGDTQYF.

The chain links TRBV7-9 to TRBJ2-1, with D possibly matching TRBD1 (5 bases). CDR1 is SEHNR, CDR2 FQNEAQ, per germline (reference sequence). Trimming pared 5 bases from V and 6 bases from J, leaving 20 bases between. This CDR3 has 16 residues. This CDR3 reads CASSVDTLVSGNEQFF. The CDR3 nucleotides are TGTGCCAGCAGCGTGGACACTCTAGTTTCGGGCAATGAGCAGTTCTTC.

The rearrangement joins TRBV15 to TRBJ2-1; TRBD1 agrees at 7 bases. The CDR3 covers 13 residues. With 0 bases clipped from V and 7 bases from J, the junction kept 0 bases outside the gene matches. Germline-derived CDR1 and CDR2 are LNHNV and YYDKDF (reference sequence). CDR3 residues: CATSRDRGNEQFF. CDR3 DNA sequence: TGTGCCACCAGCAGAGACAGGGGGAATGAGCAGTTCTTC.

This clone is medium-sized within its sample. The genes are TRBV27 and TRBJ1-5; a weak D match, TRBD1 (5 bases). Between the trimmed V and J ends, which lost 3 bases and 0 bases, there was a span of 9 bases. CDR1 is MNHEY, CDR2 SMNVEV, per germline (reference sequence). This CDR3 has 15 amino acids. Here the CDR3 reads CASSFSGYSNQPQHF. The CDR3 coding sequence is TGTGCCAGCAGTTTCTCAGGGTATAGCAATCAGCCCCAGCATTTT.

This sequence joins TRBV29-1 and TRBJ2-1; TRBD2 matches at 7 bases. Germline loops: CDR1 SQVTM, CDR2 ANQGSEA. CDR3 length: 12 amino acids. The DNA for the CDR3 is TGCAGTGGTTGGGCGGGGGTCAATGAGCAGTTCTTC. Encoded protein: CSGWAGVNEQFF.

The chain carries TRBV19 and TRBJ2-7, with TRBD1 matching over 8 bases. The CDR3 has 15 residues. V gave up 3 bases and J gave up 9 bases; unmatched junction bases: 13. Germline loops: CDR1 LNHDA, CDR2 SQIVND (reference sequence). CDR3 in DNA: TGTGCCAGTAGTATCGAAAGCGACGGAACAGGGGGGCAGTACTTC. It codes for CASSIESDGTGGQYF.

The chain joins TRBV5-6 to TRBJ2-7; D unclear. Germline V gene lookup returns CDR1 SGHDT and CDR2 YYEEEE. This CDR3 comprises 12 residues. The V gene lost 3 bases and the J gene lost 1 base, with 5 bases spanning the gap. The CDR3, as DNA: TGTGCCAGCAGCTGGGCGTCCTACGAGCAGTACTTC. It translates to CASSWASYEQYF. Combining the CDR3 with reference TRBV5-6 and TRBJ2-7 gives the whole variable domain DAGVTQSPTHLIKTRGQQVTLRCSPKSGHDTVSWYQQALGQGPQFIFQYYEEEERQRGNFPDRFSGHQFPNYSSELNVNALLLGDSALYLCASSWASYEQYFGPGTRLTVT.

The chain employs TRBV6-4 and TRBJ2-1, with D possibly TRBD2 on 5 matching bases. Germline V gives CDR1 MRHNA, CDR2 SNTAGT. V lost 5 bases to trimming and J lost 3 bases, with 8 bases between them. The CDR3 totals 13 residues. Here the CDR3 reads CASSSGNYNEQFF. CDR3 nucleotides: TGTGCCAGCAGTAGCGGTAACTACAATGAGCAGTTCTTC.

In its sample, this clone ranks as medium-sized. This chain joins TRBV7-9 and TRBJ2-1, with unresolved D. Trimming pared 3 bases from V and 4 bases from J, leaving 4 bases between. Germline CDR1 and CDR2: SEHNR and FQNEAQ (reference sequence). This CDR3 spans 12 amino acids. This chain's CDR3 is CASSFGYNEQFF. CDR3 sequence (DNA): TGTGCCAGCAGCTTCGGTTACAATGAGCAGTTCTTC. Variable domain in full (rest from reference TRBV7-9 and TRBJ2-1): DTGVSQNPRHKITKRGQNVTFRCDPISEHNRLYWYRQTLGQGPEFLTYFQNEAQLEKSRLLSDRFSAERPKGSFSTLEIQRTEQGDSAMYLCASSFGYNEQFFGPGTRLTVL.

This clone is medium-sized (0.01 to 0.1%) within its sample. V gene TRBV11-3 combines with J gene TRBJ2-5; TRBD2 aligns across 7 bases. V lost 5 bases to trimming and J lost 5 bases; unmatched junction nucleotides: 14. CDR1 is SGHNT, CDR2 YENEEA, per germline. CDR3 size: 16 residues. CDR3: CASSVPSGAQGETQYF. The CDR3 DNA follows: TGTGCCAGCAGCGTCCCTAGCGGAGCACAAGGGGAGACCCAGTACTTC.

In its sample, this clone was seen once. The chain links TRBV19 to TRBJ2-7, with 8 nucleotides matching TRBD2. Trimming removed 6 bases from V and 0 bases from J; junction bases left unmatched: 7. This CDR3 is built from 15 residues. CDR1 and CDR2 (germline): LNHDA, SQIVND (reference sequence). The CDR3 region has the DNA TGTGCCAGTAGCAACGGGGGGGGCTTCTCCTACGAGCAGTACTTC. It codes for CASSNGGGFSYEQYF.